The entry below describes one T cell receptor beta chain. Antigen specificity is unknown. The sample comes from a study of T-cell reconstitution after alpha-beta-depleted transplantation in children. Findings and limits, study-wide: A year had passed since transplant, and T-cell counts and diversity by then came mostly from newly produced T cells. Surviving recipient cells, namely T cells and thymic progenitors, were the source of high day-60 TCRbeta diversity in some patients.

This CDR3 region has 15 residues. V was cut by 5 bases and J by 2 bases, with 10 bases left in between. The germline V gene encodes CDR1 MDHEN and CDR2 SYDVKM. Preparation of the TCRbeta library involved a method that used unique molecular identifiers. TCRdb ran MiXCR on the PCR reads and lists one entry per CDR3 protein. In the table there are 200,000 to 300,000 distinct CDR3 sequences, roughly a quarter of which are singletons. Sequences were derived from PBMCs, mostly from graft donor cells, sampled 360 days after TCRalphabeta/CD19-depleted stem cell transplant. The chain uses TRBV28 and TRBJ2-6, with unresolved D. This TCR came from a female patient aged 2-15 years who had a stem cell transplant for congenital amegakaryocytic thrombocytopenia, so the T cells may come from the graft donor. The CDR3 sequence is CASSPGYAGANVLTF. The CDR3 DNA follows: TGTGCCAGCAGTCCCGGGTACGCTGGGGCCAACGTCCTGACTTTC.